This T cell receptor (beta chain) came from a study of OX40 agonist ivuxolimab in advanced cancers. The CDR3 sequence is 14 residues long. Losses at the gene ends were 8 bases for V and 5 bases for J; bases not matched to a gene: 10. Germline V gene sequence: CDR1 MNHEY, CDR2 SVGAGI. Assay: immunoSEQ multiplex PCR; the TCRdb copy retains only in-frame clones and omits some. The data contain tens of thousands of clones, 84% of them singletons. Here the sequenced sample was CD4+ or CD8+ T cells sorted from blood, taken in a trial of the OX40 agonist ivuxolimab. This TCR came from an adult with an advanced solid tumor such as melanoma, head and neck, liver or kidney cancer. V usage is TRBV6-5 and J usage is TRBJ2-7, with 9 bases aligning to TRBD1. The DNA for the CDR3 is TGTGCCAGCCAGTCCGGGACAGGGTTCCACGAGCAGTACTTC. Translation gives CASQSGTGFHEQYF.